One T cell receptor beta chain is described in this entry. Its antigen is undetermined. Just one base apart from a much larger clone, this may be a read error. This sample is part of a study of response to subunit inactivated influenza vaccine. Broader study findings: With each seasonal influenza vaccination, the authors suggested, few new T cells are recruited.

TCRdb recomputed calls from the RT-PCR reads with MiXCR, one row per CDR3 protein. Of about 540,000 distinct CDR3 sequences in the sample, approximately 20% were seen once. The same sample was also used in a study of T cells expressing NK-cell markers. This second report adds: A 5'RACE template switching approach incorporating UMIs was used to make TCR beta cDNA. Underlying the TCR beta repertoires were sorted CD3+CD56+NKG2C+, CD3+CD56+NKG2C- and CD3+CD56-NKG2C+ T cells. The authors restricted sorting to alpha-beta TCR T cells with an anti-gamma-delta TCR antibody in several experiments.

The sequence derives from a man between 45 and 60 years old who received an inactivated influenza vaccine. Sequencing used CD4+ T cells sorted from PBMCs, obtained 12 days after vaccination.

CDR3 nucleotides: TGTGCCAGCAGGGGGACAGGGAAGACCGGGGAGCTGTTTTTT. Translated, it gives CASRGTGKTGELFF. The chain employs TRBV2 and TRBJ2-2, with TRBD1 matching over 9 bases. CDR1 is SNHLY, CDR2 FYNNEI, per germline. With V trimmed by 6 bases and J by 5 bases, 4 bases remained unmatched. The CDR3 has 14 amino acids.